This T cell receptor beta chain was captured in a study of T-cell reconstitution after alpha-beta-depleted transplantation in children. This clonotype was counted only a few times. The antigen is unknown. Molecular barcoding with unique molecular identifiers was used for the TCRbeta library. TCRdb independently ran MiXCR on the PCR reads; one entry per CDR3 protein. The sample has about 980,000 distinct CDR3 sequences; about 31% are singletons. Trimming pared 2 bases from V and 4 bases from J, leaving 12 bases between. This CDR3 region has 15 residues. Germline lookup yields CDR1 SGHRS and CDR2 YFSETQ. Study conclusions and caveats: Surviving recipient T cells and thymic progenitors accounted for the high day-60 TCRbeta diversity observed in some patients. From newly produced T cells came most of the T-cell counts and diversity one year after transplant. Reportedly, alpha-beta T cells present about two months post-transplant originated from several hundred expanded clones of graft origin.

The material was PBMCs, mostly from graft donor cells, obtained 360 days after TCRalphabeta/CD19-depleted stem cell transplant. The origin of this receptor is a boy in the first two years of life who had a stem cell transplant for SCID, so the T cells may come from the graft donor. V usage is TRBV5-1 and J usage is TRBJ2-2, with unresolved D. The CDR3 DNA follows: TGCGCCAGCAGCTTTCGGAATGCCTTCACCGGGGAGCTGTTTTTT. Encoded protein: CASSFRNAFTGELFF. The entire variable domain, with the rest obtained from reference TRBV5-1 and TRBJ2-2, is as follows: KAGVTQTPRYLIKTRGQQVTLSCSPISGHRSVSWYQQTPGQGLQFLFEYFSETQRNKGNFPGRFSGRQFSNSRSEMNVSTLELGDSALYLCASSFRNAFTGELFFGEGSRLTVL.